This TCR beta chain appears in the sequencing data of a study of blood T cell repertoires in COVID-19. Germline values: CDR1 KGHSH, CDR2 LQKENI. Trimming stripped 6 bases from V and 5 bases from J, with 13 bases between. This CDR3 is 13 amino acids long. The table came from immunoSEQ multiplex PCR; TCRdb's copy has only in-frame clones and leaves some out. Of roughly 250,000 clones in the sample, 85% to 90% were seen once. The chain uses TRBV18 and TRBJ2-5; D perhaps matches TRBD2 (6 bases). The source of this sequence is a woman in her 30s with COVID-19, enrolled during active disease. Sequencing input: peripheral blood. The CDR3 spells CASSSGLRETQYF. The DNA for the CDR3 is TGTGCCAGCTCTTCGGGACTCAGGGAGACCCAGTACTTC.